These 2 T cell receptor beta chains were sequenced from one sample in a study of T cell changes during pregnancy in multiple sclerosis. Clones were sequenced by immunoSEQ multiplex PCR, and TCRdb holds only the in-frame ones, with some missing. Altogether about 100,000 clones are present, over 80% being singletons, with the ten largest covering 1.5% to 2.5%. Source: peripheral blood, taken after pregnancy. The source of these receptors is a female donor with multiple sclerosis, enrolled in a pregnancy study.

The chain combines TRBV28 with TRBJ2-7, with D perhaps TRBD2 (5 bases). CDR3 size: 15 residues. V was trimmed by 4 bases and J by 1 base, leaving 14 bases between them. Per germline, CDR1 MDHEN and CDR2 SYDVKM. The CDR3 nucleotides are TGTGCCAGCAGTTCTCAAAGCGGCCTTTCCTACGAGCAGTACTTC. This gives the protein CASSSQSGLSYEQYF.

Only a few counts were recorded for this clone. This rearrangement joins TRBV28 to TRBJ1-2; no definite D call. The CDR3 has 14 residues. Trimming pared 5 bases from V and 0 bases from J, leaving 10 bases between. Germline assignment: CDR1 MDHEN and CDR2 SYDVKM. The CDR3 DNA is TGTGCCAGCAGTACTTACTTAGCTAACTATGGCTACACCTTC. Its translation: CASSTYLANYGYTF.